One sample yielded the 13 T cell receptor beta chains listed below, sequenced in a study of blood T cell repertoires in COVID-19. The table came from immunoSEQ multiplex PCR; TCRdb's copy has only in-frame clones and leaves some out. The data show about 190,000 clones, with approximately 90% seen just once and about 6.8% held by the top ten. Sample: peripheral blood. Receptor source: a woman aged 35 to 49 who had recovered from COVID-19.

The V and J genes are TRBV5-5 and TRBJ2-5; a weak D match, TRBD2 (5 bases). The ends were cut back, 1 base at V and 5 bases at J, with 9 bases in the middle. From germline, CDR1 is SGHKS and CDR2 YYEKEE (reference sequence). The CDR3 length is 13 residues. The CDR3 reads CASSLITGETQYF. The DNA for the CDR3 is TGTGCCAGCAGCTTGATAACGGGGGAGACCCAGTACTTC. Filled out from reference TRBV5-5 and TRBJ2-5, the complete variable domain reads DAGVTQSPTHLIKTRGQQVTLRCSPISGHKSVSWYQQVLGQGPQFIFQYYEKEERGRGNFPDRFSARQFPNYSSELNVNALLLGDSALYLCASSLITGETQYFGPGTRLLVL.

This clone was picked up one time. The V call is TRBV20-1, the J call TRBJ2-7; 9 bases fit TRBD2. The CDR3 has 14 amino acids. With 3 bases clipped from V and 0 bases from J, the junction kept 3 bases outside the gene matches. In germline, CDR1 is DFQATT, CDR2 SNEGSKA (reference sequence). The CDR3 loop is CSASLGLASYEQYF. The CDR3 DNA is TGCAGTGCTAGTTTGGGACTAGCCTCCTACGAGCAGTACTTC.

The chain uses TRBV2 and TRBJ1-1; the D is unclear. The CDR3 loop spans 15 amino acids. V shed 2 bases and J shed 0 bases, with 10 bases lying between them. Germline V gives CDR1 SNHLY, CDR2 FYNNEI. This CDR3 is CASSEPLGVNTEAFF. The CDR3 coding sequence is TGTGCCAGCAGTGAACCTCTGGGAGTGAACACTGAAGCTTTCTTT.

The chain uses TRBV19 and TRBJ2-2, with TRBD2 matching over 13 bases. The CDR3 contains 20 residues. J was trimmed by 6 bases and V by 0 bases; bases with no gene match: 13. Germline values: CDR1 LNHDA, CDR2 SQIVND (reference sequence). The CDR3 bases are TGTGCCAGTAGTATAGATTCTCCCCCGGGACTAGCGGGAAGGGCCGGGGAGCTGTTTTTT. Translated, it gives CASSIDSPPGLAGRAGELFF.

In nucleotides, the CDR3 is TGTGCCAGCAGCTTGGCCCGTTACAGGGGTTGGGAGACCCAGTACTTC. The encoded protein is CASSLARYRGWETQYF. This chain connects TRBV5-6 to TRBJ2-5; 7 bases fit TRBD1. Germline trimming cut 0 bases from V and 5 bases from J; bases unmatched to any gene: 10. The germline V gene encodes CDR1 SGHDT and CDR2 YYEEEE. The CDR3 length is 16 residues.

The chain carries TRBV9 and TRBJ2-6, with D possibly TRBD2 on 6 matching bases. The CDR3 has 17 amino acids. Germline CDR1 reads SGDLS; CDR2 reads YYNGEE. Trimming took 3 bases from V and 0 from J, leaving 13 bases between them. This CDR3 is CASSELAQYSGANVLTF. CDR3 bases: TGTGCCAGCAGCGAACTAGCACAATACTCTGGGGCCAACGTCCTGACTTTC.

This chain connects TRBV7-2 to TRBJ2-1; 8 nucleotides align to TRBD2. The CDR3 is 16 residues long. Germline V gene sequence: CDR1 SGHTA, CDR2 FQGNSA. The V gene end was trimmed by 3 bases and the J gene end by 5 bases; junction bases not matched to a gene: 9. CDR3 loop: CASSLGGLGENNEQFF. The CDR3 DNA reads TGTGCCAGCAGCTTGGGGGGACTAGGTGAAAACAATGAGCAGTTCTTC.

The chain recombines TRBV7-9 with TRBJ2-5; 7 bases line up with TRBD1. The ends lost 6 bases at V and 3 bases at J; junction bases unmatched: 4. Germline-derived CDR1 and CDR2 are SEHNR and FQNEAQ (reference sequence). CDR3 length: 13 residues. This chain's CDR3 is CASRKGTEETQYF. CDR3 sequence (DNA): TGTGCCAGCAGAAAGGGGACAGAAGAGACCCAGTACTTC.

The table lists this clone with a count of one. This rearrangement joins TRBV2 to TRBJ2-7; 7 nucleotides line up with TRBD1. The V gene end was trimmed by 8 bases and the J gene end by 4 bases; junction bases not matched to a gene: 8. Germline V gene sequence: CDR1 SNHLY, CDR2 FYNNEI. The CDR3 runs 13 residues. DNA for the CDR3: TGTGCCAGCCGAGGGGACAGCAGGTACGAGCAGTACTTC. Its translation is CASRGDSRYEQYF.

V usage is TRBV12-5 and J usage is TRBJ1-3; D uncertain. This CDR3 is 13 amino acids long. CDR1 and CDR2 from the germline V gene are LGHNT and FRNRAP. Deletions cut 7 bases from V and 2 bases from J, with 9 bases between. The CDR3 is CASAPRAGNTIYF. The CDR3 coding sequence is TGTGCTAGTGCCCCCCGAGCTGGAAACACCATATATTTT. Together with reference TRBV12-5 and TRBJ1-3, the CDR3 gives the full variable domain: DARVTQTPRHKVTEMGQEVTMRCQPILGHNTVFWYRQTMMQGLELLAYFRNRAPLDDSGMPKDRFSAEMPDATLATLKIQPSEPRDSAVYFCASAPRAGNTIYFGEGSWLTVV.

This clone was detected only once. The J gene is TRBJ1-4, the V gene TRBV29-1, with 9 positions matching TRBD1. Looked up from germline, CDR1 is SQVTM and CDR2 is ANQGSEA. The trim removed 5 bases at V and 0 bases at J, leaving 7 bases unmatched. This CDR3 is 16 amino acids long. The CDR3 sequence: CSVSGTGSSTNEKLFF. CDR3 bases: TGCAGCGTTAGCGGGACAGGGTCCTCAACTAATGAAAAACTGTTTTTT.

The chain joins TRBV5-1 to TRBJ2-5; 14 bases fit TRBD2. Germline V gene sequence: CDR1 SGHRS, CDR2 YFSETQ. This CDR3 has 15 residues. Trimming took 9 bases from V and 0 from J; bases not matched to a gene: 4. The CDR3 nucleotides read TGCGCCACCATGACTAGCGGGAGGGACCAAGAGACCCAGTACTTC. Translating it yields CATMTSGRDQETQYF. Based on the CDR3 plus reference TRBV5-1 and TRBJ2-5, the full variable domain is KAGVTQTPRYLIKTRGQQVTLSCSPISGHRSVSWYQQTPGQGLQFLFEYFSETQRNKGNFPGRFSGRQFSNSRSEMNVSTLELGDSALYLCATMTSGRDQETQYFGPGTRLLVL.

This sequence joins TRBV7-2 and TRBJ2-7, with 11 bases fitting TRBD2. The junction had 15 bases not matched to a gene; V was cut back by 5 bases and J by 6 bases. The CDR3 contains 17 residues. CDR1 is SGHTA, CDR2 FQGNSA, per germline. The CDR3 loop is CASSPRLAGGFGAEQYF. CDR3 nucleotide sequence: TGTGCCAGCAGCCCGAGGTTAGCGGGAGGGTTCGGGGCCGAGCAGTACTTC.